These 20 T cell receptor beta chains originate from one sample sequenced in a study of OX40 agonist ivuxolimab in advanced cancers. Clones were read by immunoSEQ multiplex PCR, and TCRdb kept only the in-frame ones, dropping some. Of 76,000 or so clones detected, approximately 88% appear once; the ten largest clones hold 10% to 15%. The material was CD4+ or CD8+ T cells sorted from blood, obtained in a trial of the OX40 agonist ivuxolimab. The receptor set was obtained from an adult with an advanced solid tumor such as melanoma, head and neck, liver or kidney cancer.

The genes are TRBV5-6 and TRBJ2-7, with a possible D match to TRBD2 (5 bases). V lost 4 bases, J lost 0 bases, and 11 bases lay in between. The CDR3 is 14 amino acids. Per germline, CDR1 SGHDT and CDR2 YYEEEE. The CDR3 protein is CASSRGASSYEQYF. CDR3 in DNA: TGTGCCAGCAGCCGGGGTGCCAGCTCCTACGAGCAGTACTTC.

The chain links TRBV10-2 to TRBJ2-3, with a tentative D call TRBD2 (6 bases). CDR3 length: 13 residues. V was pared by 7 bases and J by 0 bases, with 8 bases between. CDR1 and CDR2 (germline): WSHSY, SAAADI. CDR3 sequence: CASKGRSTDTQYF. DNA of the CDR3: TGCGCCAGCAAGGGGAGGAGCACAGATACGCAGTATTTT.

The rearrangement uses TRBV21-1 and TRBJ2-4; TRBD2 is the table's D call and was not checked against the DNA. TRBV21-1 is a pseudogene segment. The length of the CDR3 is 14 residues. The DNA for the CDR3 is TGTGCCAGCCCCGGCGGAGTCTCCAAAAACATTCAGTACTTC. It yields the protein CASPGGVSKNIQYF.

The V call is TRBV5-1, the J call TRBJ2-6; TRBD1 agrees at 7 bases. V gave up 4 bases and J gave up 1 base; unmatched junction bases: 11. There are 18 residues in the CDR3. In germline, CDR1 is SGHRS, CDR2 YFSETQ. CDR3 DNA sequence: TGCGCCAGCAGCCTGAGCACAGGGGAAGGGTCTGGGGCCAACGTCCTGACTTTC. Its translation is CASSLSTGEGSGANVLTF.

The gene calls are TRBV6-1 and TRBJ2-5; D gene unclear. With the DNA end fitting TRBJ2-7 better, the J assignment may be wrong. This CDR3 comprises 12 residues. Germline V gene data show CDR1 as MNHNS and CDR2 as SASEGT. CDR3 residues: CAISDVNGEQYF. In nucleotides, the CDR3 is TGTGCCATATCGGACGTCAATGGCGAGCAGTACTTC.

V gene TRBV5-4 combines with J gene TRBJ2-5, with no clear D. The end of the DNA aligns better with TRBJ2-7, so the J call may be wrong. Per germline, CDR1 SGHNT and CDR2 YYREEE (reference sequence). This CDR3 is 13 amino acids long. CDR3 nucleotides: TGTGCCAGCAGCTTGCAGAGCAACTACGAGCAGTACTTC. Protein sequence: CASSLQSNYEQYF.

CDR3 nucleotides: TGTGCCACCGGGGCTGACACCGGGGAGCTGTTTTTT. It codes for CATGADTGELFF. The chain employs TRBV10-3 and TRBJ2-2; the D call may be TRBD1 or TRBD2 (5 bases each). V gave up 10 bases and J gave up 3 bases, with 9 bases separating them. CDR3 size: 12 residues. Germline V CDR1 and CDR2: ENHRY, SYGVKD.

V and J are TRBV9 and TRBJ1-1, with no clear D. The germline gives CDR1 SGDLS, CDR2 YYNGEE. The CDR3 contains 14 residues. Trimming pared 1 base from V and 1 base from J, leaving 8 bases between. CDR3 amino acids: CASSVSRANTEAFF. CDR3 DNA: TGTGCCAGCAGCGTATCCCGGGCGAACACTGAAGCTTTCTTT.

The chain uses TRBV7-6 and TRBJ1-1, with 9 nucleotides matching TRBD1. Trimming took 5 bases from V and 13 from J; bases not matched to a gene: 14. The CDR3 runs to 14 residues. The germline V gene encodes CDR1 SGHVS and CDR2 FNYEAQ. The CDR3 protein is CASSMPGTGIYDFF. The CDR3 DNA reads as TGTGCCAGCAGCATGCCCGGGACAGGGATATACGATTTCTTT. The full variable domain, its missing parts supplied by reference TRBV7-6 and TRBJ1-1, is GAGVSQSPRYKVTKRGQDVALRCDPISGHVSLYWYRQALGQGPEFLTYFNYEAQQDKSGLPNDRFSAERPEGSISTLTIQRTEQRDSAMYRCASSMPGTGIYDFFGQGTRLTVV.

Note on this clone: The sample has other DNA sequences that encode this CDR3 too. The CDR3 is CASSKAAWRENGELFF. CDR3 DNA: TGTGCCAGCAGCAAAGCGGCCTGGCGGGAGAACGGGGAGCTGTTTTTT. The rearrangement joins TRBV21-1 to TRBJ2-2; TRBD2 was called by the table and not checked on the DNA. TRBV21-1 is a recognized pseudogene. The CDR3 runs to 16 residues.

This rearrangement joins TRBV5-4 to TRBJ2-3, with 13 bases identical to TRBD2. The CDR3 runs 16 residues. The J segment lost 1 base and the V segment lost 5 bases, leaving 4 bases of the junction unmatched. From germline, CDR1 is SGHNT and CDR2 YYREEE (reference sequence). CDR3 DNA: TGTGCCAGCAGACCCGGGACTAGCGGGGGCACAGATACGCAGTATTTT. The encoded protein is CASRPGTSGGTDTQYF.

This chain connects TRBV5-6 to TRBJ2-7; 14 nucleotides line up with TRBD2. J was trimmed by 2 bases and V by 3 bases; bases with no gene match: 7. The CDR3 length is 17 residues. Germline CDR1 SGHDT, CDR2 YYEEEE. This CDR3 reads CASSSRLAGGLTYEQYF. Written as DNA, the CDR3 is TGTGCCAGCAGCTCCCGACTAGCGGGAGGGTTAACCTACGAGCAGTACTTC.

V and J are TRBV5-1 and TRBJ2-7; TRBD2 aligns across 12 bases. Germline CDR1 and CDR2: SGHRS and YFSETQ. V trimming: 0 bases; J trimming: 4 bases; junction bases outside the gene matches: 11. CDR3 length: 18 amino acids. The DNA for the CDR3 is TGCGCCAGCAGCTTGGTCAGGCTAGCGGGAGGGCCGGGTTACGAGCAGTACTTC. The encoded protein is CASSLVRLAGGPGYEQYF.

This clone has more than one count but fewer than ten. The gene calls are TRBV6-5 and TRBJ1-1; D is undetermined. V shed 4 bases and J shed 2 bases, with 8 bases lying between them. The germline V gene encodes CDR1 MNHEY and CDR2 SVGAGI. This CDR3 is 13 amino acids long. The DNA for the CDR3 is TGTGCCAGCAGTTTACAGCTAAACACTGAAGCTTTCTTT. It is translated as CASSLQLNTEAFF.

The V gene is TRBV4-1, the J gene TRBJ2-7; perhaps TRBD2 as D (6 bases). Germline loops: CDR1 MGHRA, CDR2 YSYEKL. V lost 0 bases, J lost 4 bases, and 16 bases lay in between. This CDR3 spans 16 amino acids. The CDR3 protein is CASSQDDGAGRYEQYF. In DNA, the CDR3 is TGCGCCAGCAGCCAAGATGACGGCGCAGGGAGGTACGAGCAGTACTTC.

Comments on this clone: A read error may account for a junction end that differs from germline. V usage is TRBV30 and J usage is TRBJ2-7, with D perhaps TRBD2 (5 bases). The CDR3 loop spans 16 amino acids. Germline V gives CDR1 GTSNPN, CDR2 SVGIG (reference sequence). The CDR3 DNA sequence: TGTGCCGGGAGTCCTCCTTCTAGCCGAGGACCCTACGAGCAGTACTTC. Its translation is CAGSPPSSRGPYEQYF.

The rearrangement joins TRBV30 to TRBJ2-7; maybe TRBD1 (6 bases). CDR1 GTSNPN and CDR2 SVGIG come from the germline V gene (reference sequence). V lost 1 base and J lost 2, with 12 bases in between. The CDR3 totals 14 residues. For the CDR3, the DNA is TGTGCCTGGAGTGGAGGACAGAAGCCCTACGAGCAGTACTTC. Encoded protein: CAWSGGQKPYEQYF.

This chain uses TRBV11-2 with TRBJ2-7, with 15 nucleotides matching TRBD2. There are 15 residues in the CDR3. V lost 4 bases and J lost 4; bases outside the gene matches: 2. The germline CDR1 and CDR2 sequences are SGHAT and FQNNGV. The CDR3 sequence: CASSYGLAGGYEQYF. In nucleotides, the CDR3 is TGTGCCAGCAGCTACGGACTAGCGGGAGGGTACGAGCAGTACTTC.

The chain recombines TRBV10-1 with TRBJ1-1; D gene uncertain. Germline V gene sequence: CDR1 WNHNN, CDR2 SYGVQD (reference sequence). V was clipped by 10 bases and J by 3 bases, with 12 bases between them. The CDR3 has 12 amino acids. The CDR3 loop is CATPVRYTEAFF. The DNA for the CDR3 is TGCGCCACCCCCGTCAGGTACACTGAAGCTTTCTTT.

The V gene is TRBV6-5, the J gene TRBJ1-2; TRBD1 aligns across 9 bases. CDR1 and CDR2 from the germline V gene are MNHEY and SVGAGI. There are 14 residues in the CDR3. The V segment lost 2 bases and the J segment 7 bases; nucleotides outside the gene matches: 5. The CDR3 DNA reads TGTGCCAGCAGTTACAAGACAGGGGGTGTTGGCTACACCTTC. Translating it yields CASSYKTGGVGYTF.